The 10 T cell receptor beta chains given below trace back to one sample, sequenced in a study of T cell clonality in common variable immunodeficiency. Study-wide results and limits: Common variable immunodeficiency TCR beta sequences reportedly had fewer deletions and N-nucleotide insertions.

Their cognate antigens are unknown. Method: immunoSEQ multiplex PCR; TCRdb's copy keeps in-frame clones and lacks some. Observed in the sample are 25,000 to 35,000 clones, none of them singletons. Sequenced material: peripheral blood mononuclear cells. These receptor sequences come from a human donor with common variable immunodeficiency.

A few counts support this clone. The sequence runs out 3 residues before the end of the CDR3; the remainder is reconstructed from the germline J gene. This chain uses TRBV7-2 with TRBJ2-3; D ambiguous. V dropped 5 bases and J dropped 8 bases, with 11 bases sitting between them. Germline CDR1 is SGHTA and CDR2 is FQGNSA. The CDR3 spans 12 residues. The CDR3 here is CASSPKLATQYF. CDR3 bases read: TGTGCCAGCAGCCCCAAGTTGGCTACG.

With respect to this clone: The read finishes 3 residues shy of the CDR3 end, and the germline J gene is used to complete it. This sample includes further DNA sequences coding for the same CDR3. V usage is TRBV30 and J usage is TRBJ1-1; D is ambiguous. This CDR3 comprises 13 residues. The germline V gene encodes CDR1 GTSNPN and CDR2 SVGIG (reference sequence). Between the trimmed V and J ends, which lost 0 bases and 1 base, there was a span of 6 bases. The CDR3 loop is CAWSVRGNTEAFF. Partial CDR3 DNA: TGTGCCTGGAGTGTACGAGGGAACACTGAA.

This clone was recorded at least ten times. Coverage ceases 3 residues before the CDR3 finishes, and the germline J gene fills in the end. The J gene is TRBJ2-3, the V gene TRBV7-2; D is uncertain. Between the trimmed V and J ends, which lost 9 bases and 4 bases, there was a span of 14 bases. CDR3 size: 13 residues. CDR1 and CDR2 from the germline V gene are SGHTA and FQGNSA. The DNA read from the CDR3 is TGTGCCAGAACGGAACAGAGCTCAGATACG. Protein sequence: CARTEQSSDT. The whole CDR3 reads CARTEQSSDTQYF.

As regards this clone: Sequencing ends 3 residues short of the CDR3 end; the germline J gene provides the rest. This chain connects TRBV6-2 or TRBV6-3 to TRBJ1-6, with 8 bases that match TRBD1. Germline V gene sequence: CDR1 MNHEY, CDR2 SVGEGT. The CDR3 is 15 residues long. With V trimmed by 8 bases and J by 3 bases, 6 bases remained unmatched. CDR3 DNA, as far as it was read: TGTGCCAGCCCCAGGGGGCACCTCTATAATTCACCC. This sequence encodes CASPRGHLYNSP. The full CDR3 protein is CASPRGHLYNSPLHF.

This clone was counted many times. The read terminates 3 residues ahead of where the CDR3 ends, so the germline J gene completes it. This chain joins TRBV7-9 and TRBJ2-7; tentatively, D is TRBD1 (8 bases). Trimming removed 3 bases from V and 6 bases from J, with 15 bases in between. This CDR3 comprises 14 residues. Germline-derived CDR1 and CDR2 are SEHNR and FQNEAQ (reference sequence). CDR3 sequence: CASSFLDREGEQYF. The part of the CDR3 DNA that was read is TGTGCCAGCAGCTTCTTGGACAGGGAGGGCGAG.

This clone was seen at least ten times. The CDR3 is cut off 3 residues early in the read; its end comes from the germline J gene. The chain employs TRBV20-1 and TRBJ2-2; tentative D call: TRBD1 (6 bases). V lost 5 bases to trimming and J lost 5 bases, with 9 bases between them. There are 12 residues in the CDR3. Germline V gene data show CDR1 as DFQATT and CDR2 as SNEGSKA (reference sequence). The CDR3 DNA, read in part, is TGCAGTGCTCTAGGACAGACCGGGGAG. This gives the protein CSALGQTGE. The complete CDR3 protein is CSALGQTGELFF.

This clone was seen repeatedly, ten times or more. The read comes to an end 3 residues before the CDR3 does, leaving the germline J gene to fill in the end. The chain couples TRBV12-3 or TRBV12-4 to TRBJ2-1; the D gene is possibly TRBD1 (6 bases). The CDR3 loop spans 15 amino acids. V was trimmed by 7 bases and J by 8 bases, leaving 21 bases between them. CDR3 DNA (partial): TGTGCCAGCACTCTTTGGGGGCAGGGCAGGCATGAG. Translation gives CASTLWGQGRHE. The whole CDR3 protein is CASTLWGQGRHEQFF.

The table lists this clone with many counts. The read terminates 3 residues before the CDR3 end, so the remaining end is supplied by the germline J gene. J is TRBJ2-2 and V is TRBV7-3, with 12 bases fitting TRBD1. The CDR3 extends over 16 amino acids. J lost 7 bases, V lost 3 bases, and 6 bases had no gene match. Germline values: CDR1 SGHTA, CDR2 FQGTGA. Here the CDR3 reads CASSFRDRGQYGELFF. The covered CDR3 bases are TGTGCCAGCAGCTTCCGGGACAGGGGGCAATACGGGGAG. Full variable domain (missing parts from reference TRBV7-3 and TRBJ2-2): GAGVSQTPSNKVTEKGKYVELRCDPISGHTALYWYRQSLGQGPEFLIYFQGTGAADDSGLPNDRFFAVRPEGSVSTLKIQRTERGDSAVYLCASSFRDRGQYGELFFGEGSRLTVL.

This clone was seen a few times. The read terminates 3 residues before the CDR3 end, so the remaining end is supplied by the germline J gene. The chain combines TRBV19 with TRBJ1-2, with TRBD1 as a possible D gene (6 bases). The CDR3 is 15 amino acids. CDR1 and CDR2 from the germline V gene are LNHDA and SQIVND (reference sequence). Trimming pared 4 bases from V and 6 bases from J, leaving 18 bases between. The covered CDR3 bases are TGTGCCAGTAGTAAATACTTAGGGGGATCCGATGGC. As protein: CASSKYLGGSDG. The CDR3 as a whole reads CASSKYLGGSDGYTF.

This clone was counted many times. From the germline J gene comes the end of the CDR3, since the read stops 3 residues before it. This chain links TRBV6-2 or TRBV6-3 with TRBJ2-7; 7 positions agree with TRBD1. The J segment lost 3 bases and the V segment lost 2 bases, leaving 7 bases of the junction unmatched. The CDR3 extends over 15 amino acids. The germline V gene encodes CDR1 MNHEY and CDR2 SVGEGT. The CDR3 is CASSYMPGQHYEQYF. CDR3 DNA (partial): TGTGCCAGCAGTTACATGCCGGGACAGCACTACGAG.